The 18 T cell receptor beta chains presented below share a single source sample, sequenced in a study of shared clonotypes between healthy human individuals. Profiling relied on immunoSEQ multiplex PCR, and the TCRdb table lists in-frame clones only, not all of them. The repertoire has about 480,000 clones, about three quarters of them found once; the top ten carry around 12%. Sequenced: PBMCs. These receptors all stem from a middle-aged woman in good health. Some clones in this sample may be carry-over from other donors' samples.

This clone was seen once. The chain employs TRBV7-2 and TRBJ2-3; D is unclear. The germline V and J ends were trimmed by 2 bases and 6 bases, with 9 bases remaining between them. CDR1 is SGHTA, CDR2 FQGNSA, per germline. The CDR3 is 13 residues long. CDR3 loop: CASSLSGLDTQYF. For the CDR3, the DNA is TGTGCCAGCAGCTTATCCGGCCTGGATACGCAGTATTTT.

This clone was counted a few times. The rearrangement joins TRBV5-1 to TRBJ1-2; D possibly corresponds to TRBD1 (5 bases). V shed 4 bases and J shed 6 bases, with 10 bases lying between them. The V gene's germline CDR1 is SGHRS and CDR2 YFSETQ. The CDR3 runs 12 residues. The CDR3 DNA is TGCGCCAGCAGCAATCAACAGGATGGCTACACCTTC. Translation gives CASSNQQDGYTF.

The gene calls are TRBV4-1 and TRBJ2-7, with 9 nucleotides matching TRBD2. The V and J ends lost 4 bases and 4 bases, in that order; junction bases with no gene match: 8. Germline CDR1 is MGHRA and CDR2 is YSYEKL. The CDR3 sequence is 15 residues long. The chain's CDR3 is CASSPRGSGSYEQYF. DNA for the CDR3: TGCGCCAGCAGCCCAAGGGGTAGCGGGAGTTACGAGCAGTACTTC.

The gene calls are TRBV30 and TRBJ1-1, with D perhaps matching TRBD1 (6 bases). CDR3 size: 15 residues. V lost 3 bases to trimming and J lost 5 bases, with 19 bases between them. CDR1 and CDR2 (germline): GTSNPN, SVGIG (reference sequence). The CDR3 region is CAWSPRGGAYTEAFF. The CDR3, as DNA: TGTGCCTGGAGCCCCCGGGGGGGGGCTTATACTGAAGCTTTCTTT.

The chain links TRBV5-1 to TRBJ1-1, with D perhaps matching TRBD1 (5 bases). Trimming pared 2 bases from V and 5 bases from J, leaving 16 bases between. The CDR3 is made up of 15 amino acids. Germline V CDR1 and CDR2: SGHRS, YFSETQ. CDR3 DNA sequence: TGCGCCAGCAGCTTTTCCGGATCCGAGGGGACTGAAGCTTTCTTT. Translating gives CASSFSGSEGTEAFF.

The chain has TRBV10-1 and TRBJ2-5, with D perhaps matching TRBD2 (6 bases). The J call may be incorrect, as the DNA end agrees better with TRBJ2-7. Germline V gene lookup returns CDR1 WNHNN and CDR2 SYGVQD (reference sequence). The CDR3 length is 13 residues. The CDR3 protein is CASSDSGSAEQYF. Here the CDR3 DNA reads TGCGCCAGCAGTGACTCCGGGAGTGCCGAGCAGTACTTC.

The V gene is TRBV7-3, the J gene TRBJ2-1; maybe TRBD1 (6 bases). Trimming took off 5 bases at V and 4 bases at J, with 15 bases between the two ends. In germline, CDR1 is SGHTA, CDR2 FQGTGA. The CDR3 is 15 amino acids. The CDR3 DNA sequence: TGTGCCAGCAGCGCCTATGGGGGCGGGTACAATGAGCAGTTCTTC. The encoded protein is CASSAYGGGYNEQFF. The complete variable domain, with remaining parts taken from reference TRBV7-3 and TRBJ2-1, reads GAGVSQTPSNKVTEKGKYVELRCDPISGHTALYWYRQSLGQGPEFLIYFQGTGAADDSGLPNDRFFAVRPEGSVSTLKIQRTERGDSAVYLCASSAYGGGYNEQFFGPGTRLTVL.

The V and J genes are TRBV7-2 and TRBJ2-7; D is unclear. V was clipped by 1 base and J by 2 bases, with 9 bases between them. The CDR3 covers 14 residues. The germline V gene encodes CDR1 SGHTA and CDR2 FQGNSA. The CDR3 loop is CASSLVGAAYEQYF. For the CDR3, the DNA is TGTGCCAGCAGCTTAGTAGGCGCAGCCTACGAGCAGTACTTC.

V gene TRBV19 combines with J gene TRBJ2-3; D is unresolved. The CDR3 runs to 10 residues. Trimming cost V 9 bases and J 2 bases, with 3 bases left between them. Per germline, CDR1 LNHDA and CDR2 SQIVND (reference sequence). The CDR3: CASPTDTQYF. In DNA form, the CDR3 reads TGTGCCAGCCCCACAGATACGCAGTATTTT.

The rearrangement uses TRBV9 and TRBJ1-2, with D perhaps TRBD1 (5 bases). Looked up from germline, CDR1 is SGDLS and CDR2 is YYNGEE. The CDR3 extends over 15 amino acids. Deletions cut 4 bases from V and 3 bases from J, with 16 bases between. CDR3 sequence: CASSFRGGTHYGYTF. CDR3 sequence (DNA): TGTGCCAGCAGCTTCCGGGGAGGGACCCACTATGGCTACACCTTC.

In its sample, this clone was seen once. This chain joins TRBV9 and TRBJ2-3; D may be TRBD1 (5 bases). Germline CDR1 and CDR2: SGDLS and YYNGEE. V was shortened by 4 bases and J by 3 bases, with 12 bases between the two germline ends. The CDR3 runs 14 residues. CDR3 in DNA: TGTGCCAGCAGCTCCGATAGGGGAACAGATACGCAGTATTTT. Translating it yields CASSSDRGTDTQYF. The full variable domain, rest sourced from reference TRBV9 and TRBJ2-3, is DSGVTQTPKHLITATGQRVTLRCSPRSGDLSVYWYQQSLDQGLQFLIQYYNGEERAKGNILERFSAQQFPDLHSELNLSSLELGDSALYFCASSSDRGTDTQYFGPGTRLTVL.

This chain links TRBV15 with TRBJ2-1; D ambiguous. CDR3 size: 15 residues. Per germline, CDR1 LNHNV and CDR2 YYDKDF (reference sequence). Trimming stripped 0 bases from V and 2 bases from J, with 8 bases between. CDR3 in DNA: TGTGCCACCAGCAGAGATCTTGGTGCCTACAATGAGCAGTTCTTC. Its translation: CATSRDLGAYNEQFF.

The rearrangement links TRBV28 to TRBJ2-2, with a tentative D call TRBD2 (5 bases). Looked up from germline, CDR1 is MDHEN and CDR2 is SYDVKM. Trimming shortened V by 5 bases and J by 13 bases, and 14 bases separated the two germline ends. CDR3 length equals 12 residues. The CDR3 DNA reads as TGTGCCAGCAGTCGGACTCACCGGGGGCTGTTTTTT. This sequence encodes CASSRTHRGLFF. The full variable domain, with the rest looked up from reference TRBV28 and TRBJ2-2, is DVKVTQSSRYLVKRTGEKVFLECVQDMDHENMFWYRQDPGLGLRLIYFSYDVKMKEKGDIPEGYSVSREKKERFSLILESASTNQTSMYLCASSRTHRGLFFGEGSRLTVL.

The CDR3 loop reads CAWSFGGSQPQHF. CDR3 DNA: TGTGCCTGGAGTTTTGGAGGGAGTCAGCCCCAGCATTTT. The chain recombines TRBV30 with TRBJ1-5; D ambiguous. This CDR3 has 13 residues. V dropped 2 bases and J dropped 6 bases, with 11 bases sitting between them. Germline V gives CDR1 GTSNPN, CDR2 SVGIG (reference sequence).

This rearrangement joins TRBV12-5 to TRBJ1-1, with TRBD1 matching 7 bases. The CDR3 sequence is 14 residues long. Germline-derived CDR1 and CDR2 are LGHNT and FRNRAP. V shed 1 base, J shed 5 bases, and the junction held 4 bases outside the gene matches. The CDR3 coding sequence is TGTGCTAGTGGTTTGGACAGGGGTCGAACTGAAGCTTTCTTT. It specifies CASGLDRGRTEAFF.

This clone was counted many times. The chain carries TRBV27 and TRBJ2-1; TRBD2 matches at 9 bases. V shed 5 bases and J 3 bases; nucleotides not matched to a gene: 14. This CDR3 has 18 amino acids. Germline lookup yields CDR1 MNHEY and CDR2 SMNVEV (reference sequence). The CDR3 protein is CASSPLGTSRPYYNEQFF. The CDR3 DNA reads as TGTGCCAGCAGTCCTCTCGGGACTAGCCGACCTTACTACAATGAGCAGTTCTTC.

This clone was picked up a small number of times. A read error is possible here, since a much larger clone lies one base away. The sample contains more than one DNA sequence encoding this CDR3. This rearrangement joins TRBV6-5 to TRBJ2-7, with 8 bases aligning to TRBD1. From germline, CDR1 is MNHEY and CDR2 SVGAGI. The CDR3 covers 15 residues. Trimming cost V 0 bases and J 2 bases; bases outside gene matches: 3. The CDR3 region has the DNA TGTGCCAGCAGTTACTCCGGACAGGGTACCTACGAGCAGTACTTC. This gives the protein CASSYSGQGTYEQYF.

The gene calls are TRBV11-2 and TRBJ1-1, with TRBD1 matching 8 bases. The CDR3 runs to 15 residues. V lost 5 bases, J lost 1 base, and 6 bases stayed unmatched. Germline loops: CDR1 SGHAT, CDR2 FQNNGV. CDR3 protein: CASSPRTGTNTEAFF. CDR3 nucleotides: TGTGCCAGCAGCCCACGGACAGGGACGAACACTGAAGCTTTCTTT.